This TCR beta chain was sequenced during a study of blood T cell repertoires in COVID-19. On the study more broadly: Donors in the United States, Italy and Spain gave samples during acute or convalescent COVID-19.

The method was immunoSEQ multiplex PCR; TCRdb's version includes in-frame clones alone and lacks a portion of them. The table includes approximately 180,000 clones, roughly 81% detected once. CDR1 is MNHNY, CDR2 SVGAGI, per germline (reference sequence). The CDR3 totals 13 residues. Trimming stripped 0 bases from V and 8 bases from J, with 7 bases between. The chain recombines TRBV6-6 with TRBJ1-4; unclear D gene. The origin of this receptor is a woman aged 80 or older with COVID-19, enrolled during active disease. The source material was peripheral blood. The chain's CDR3 is CASSYSSGEKLFF. The CDR3, as DNA: TGTGCCAGCAGTTACTCGAGCGGGGAAAAACTGTTTTTT.